This T cell receptor (beta chain) was recorded in a study of OX40 agonist ivuxolimab in advanced cancers. A remark on this clone: Its antigen remains unknown.

Trimming at V came to 6 bases and at J to 3 bases, leaving 6 bases not matched to a gene. Germline CDR1 reads MNHEY; CDR2 reads SMNVEV (reference sequence). There are 17 residues in the CDR3. Assay used: immunoSEQ multiplex PCR; TCRdb lists only in-frame clones, some missing. This sample carries 75,000 to 100,000 clones, approximately 80% of them seen once, and the ten largest clones take approximately 6.3%. Study-level results: The CD4+ and CD8+ T cells in the blood had expanded clonally by week 6 at 0.1 to 3.0 mg/kg.

The origin of this receptor is an adult with an advanced solid tumor such as melanoma, head and neck, liver or kidney cancer. The chain links TRBV27 to TRBJ2-3; 16 nucleotides match TRBD2. Source: CD4+ or CD8+ T cells sorted from blood, taken in a trial of the OX40 agonist ivuxolimab. The CDR3 DNA reads as TGTGCCAGCAGGGGACTAGCGGGAGGGCCTGGGACAGATACGCAGTATTTT. It translates to CASRGLAGGPGTDTQYF.